This passage covers 17 T cell receptor beta chains from one sample sequenced in a study of T cells in localized non-small cell lung cancer. The protocol was immunoSEQ multiplex PCR, while the TCRdb copy is restricted to in-frame clones and leaves out a portion. This sample has fewer than 20,000 clones, with 82% found just once. The input for sequencing was peripheral blood, taken before any cancer treatment. These receptors came from a male donor at least 60 years old with stage I lung adenocarcinoma.

The chain combines TRBV5-1 with TRBJ2-5; 8 positions agree with TRBD1. CDR1 and CDR2 from the germline V gene are SGHRS and YFSETQ. The CDR3 has 14 residues. V lost 5 bases, J lost 4 bases, and 7 bases stayed unmatched. The CDR3 sequence is CASRTGTGLETQYF. CDR3 DNA: TGCGCCAGCAGAACCGGGACAGGATTAGAGACCCAGTACTTC. Full variable domain (outside the CDR3, taken from reference TRBV5-1 and TRBJ2-5): KAGVTQTPRYLIKTRGQQVTLSCSPISGHRSVSWYQQTPGQGLQFLFEYFSETQRNKGNFPGRFSGRQFSNSRSEMNVSTLELGDSALYLCASRTGTGLETQYFGPGTRLLVL.

As concerns this clone: One end of the junction is discordant with germline, which a read error may explain. This rearrangement joins TRBV5-5 to TRBJ2-7; D possibly corresponds to TRBD1 (5 bases). The CDR3 totals 13 residues. Germline lookup yields CDR1 SGHKS and CDR2 YYEKEE (reference sequence). The CDR3 DNA follows: TGCGCCAGCAGCCAACCAGGGTCAGACGAGCAGTACTTC. It specifies CASSQPGSDEQYF.

In this sample, this clone turned up once. The chain links TRBV18 to TRBJ2-1; 8 positions match TRBD1. The germline CDR1 and CDR2 sequences are KGHSH and LQKENI. The CDR3 is made up of 15 amino acids. Trimming took 3 bases from V and 9 from J; bases not matched to a gene: 10. The DNA for the CDR3 is TGTGCCAGCTCACCTTTTGGCCACAGGGGGTCTGAGCAGTTCTTC. Encoded protein: CASSPFGHRGSEQFF.

V and J are TRBV5-1 and TRBJ2-3, with 9 bases identical to TRBD2. This CDR3 spans 17 amino acids. Germline CDR1 SGHRS, CDR2 YFSETQ. Trimming at V came to 2 bases and at J to 1 base, leaving 8 bases not matched to a gene. The CDR3 spells CASSFAASGARTDTQYF. For the CDR3, the DNA is TGCGCCAGCAGCTTTGCGGCTAGCGGGGCCCGCACAGATACGCAGTATTTT.

The V call is TRBV11-3, the J call TRBJ2-1; 7 bases match TRBD2. Germline V lookup: CDR1 SGHNT, CDR2 YENEEA. The CDR3 has 14 amino acids. V dropped 1 base and J dropped 9; count of bases not matched to a gene: 6. The CDR3 DNA is TGTGCCAGCAGCTTAGGGACTAGGGGCGGTGAGCAGTTCTTC. Encoded protein: CASSLGTRGGEQFF.

The V call is TRBV7-8, the J call TRBJ2-3; 7 nucleotides match TRBD2. Losses at the gene ends were 3 bases for V and 5 bases for J; bases not matched to a gene: 14. The CDR3 runs 17 residues. CDR1 and CDR2 (germline): SGHVS, FQNEAQ. This CDR3 is CASSFYITGGREDTQYF. The CDR3 DNA sequence: TGTGCCAGCAGCTTTTATATAACGGGAGGAAGGGAAGATACGCAGTATTTT.

This clone was picked up a small number of times. V usage is TRBV6-1 and J usage is TRBJ2-1, with D possibly TRBD2 on 7 matching bases. The V gene's germline CDR1 is MNHNS and CDR2 SASEGT. This CDR3 has 13 amino acids. The ends were cut back, 2 bases at V and 9 bases at J, with 11 bases in the middle. CDR3 DNA: TGTGCCAGCAGTGAATTGGGGGGGCTTGAGCAGTTCTTC. Residues: CASSELGGLEQFF.

V is TRBV5-1 and J is TRBJ2-7; TRBD2 matches 7 bases. Losses at the gene ends were 1 base for V and 2 bases for J; bases not matched to a gene: 6. This CDR3 contains 15 residues. Germline CDR1 is SGHRS and CDR2 is YFSETQ. CDR3: CASSLTSSGTYEQYF. CDR3 DNA: TGCGCCAGCAGCTTGACGTCTAGCGGAACCTACGAGCAGTACTTC.

CDR3 loop: CASSLMGSGSYEQYF. Written as DNA, the CDR3 is TGTGCCAGCAGCTTAATGGGGTCGGGATCCTACGAGCAGTACTTC. V usage is TRBV7-2 and J usage is TRBJ2-7; D might be TRBD2 (5 bases). CDR1 and CDR2 from the germline V gene are SGHTA and FQGNSA. The CDR3 sequence is 15 residues long. V shed 2 bases and J shed 1 base, with 12 bases lying between them.

The chain has TRBV2 and TRBJ1-4; a possible D gene is TRBD1 (6 bases). V was shortened by 4 bases and J by 7 bases, with 13 bases between the two germline ends. The CDR3 is 14 amino acids. Germline V gene lookup returns CDR1 SNHLY and CDR2 FYNNEI. CDR3 in amino acids: CASSARGSGEKLFF. The CDR3 DNA reads TGTGCCAGCAGTGCCAGGGGTTCCGGTGAAAAACTGTTTTTT.

DNA of the CDR3: TGTGCCTGGTCACGGGGCATGAACACTGAAGCTTTCTTT. Encoded protein: CAWSRGMNTEAFF. The rearrangement links TRBV30 to TRBJ1-1; TRBD1 is a possible D gene (5 bases). V was shortened by 5 bases and J by 0 bases, with 10 bases between the two germline ends. The CDR3 extends over 13 amino acids. The germline V gene has CDR1 GTSNPN and CDR2 SVGIG (reference sequence).

The V and J genes are TRBV19 and TRBJ2-7; 9 positions agree with TRBD1. The CDR3 totals 15 residues. The germline gives CDR1 LNHDA, CDR2 SQIVND (reference sequence). V shed 3 bases and J 1 base; nucleotides not matched to a gene: 4. CDR3 loop: CASSMQDRGSYEQYF. In DNA form, the CDR3 reads TGTGCCAGTAGTATGCAGGACAGGGGTTCCTACGAGCAGTACTTC.

J is TRBJ1-5 and V is TRBV2, with D tentatively TRBD1 (5 bases). There are 15 residues in the CDR3. The V end was cut by 4 bases, the J end by 5 bases, with 15 bases between. Germline V gene data show CDR1 as SNHLY and CDR2 as FYNNEI. The CDR3 protein is CASSVGRAGDQPQHF. The DNA for the CDR3 is TGTGCCAGCAGTGTCGGCAGGGCGGGGGATCAGCCCCAGCATTTT.

This rearrangement joins TRBV5-1 to TRBJ2-2, with 9 bases lining up with TRBD2. The ends lost 3 bases at V and 4 bases at J; junction bases unmatched: 4. The CDR3 is made up of 15 amino acids. Germline V gene data show CDR1 as SGHRS and CDR2 as YFSETQ. CDR3 nucleotides: TGCGCCAGCAGCTGGGGACTAGCTCCCACCGGGGAGCTGTTTTTT. Its translation is CASSWGLAPTGELFF. The full variable domain, rest sourced from reference TRBV5-1 and TRBJ2-2, is KAGVTQTPRYLIKTRGQQVTLSCSPISGHRSVSWYQQTPGQGLQFLFEYFSETQRNKGNFPGRFSGRQFSNSRSEMNVSTLELGDSALYLCASSWGLAPTGELFFGEGSRLTVL.

The chain couples TRBV19 to TRBJ1-5, with TRBD1 matching 7 bases. The CDR3 contains 16 residues. V trimming: 6 bases; J trimming: 1 base; junction bases outside the gene matches: 9. Germline-derived CDR1 and CDR2 are LNHDA and SQIVND (reference sequence). This CDR3 reads CASRGQFGGSNQPQHF. The DNA of the CDR3 is TGTGCCAGTAGGGGACAGTTTGGGGGAAGCAATCAGCCCCAGCATTTT.

The genes are TRBV5-4 and TRBJ2-7; possibly TRBD1 or TRBD2 for D (6 bases each). V was cut by 4 bases and J by 0 bases, with 14 bases left in between. Germline V gene data show CDR1 as SGHNT and CDR2 as YYREEE (reference sequence). The CDR3 length is 15 residues. The CDR3 DNA is TGTGCCAGCAGCGGGGGGCCACAGGGCTCCTACGAGCAGTACTTC. Its protein is CASSGGPQGSYEQYF. Together with reference TRBV5-4 and TRBJ2-7, the CDR3 gives the full variable domain: ETGVTQSPTHLIKTRGQQVTLRCSSQSGHNTVSWYQQALGQGPQFIFQYYREEENGRGNFPPRFSGLQFPNYSSELNVNALELDDSALYLCASSGGPQGSYEQYFGPGTRLTVT.

V gene TRBV12-5 combines with J gene TRBJ1-5; D is perhaps TRBD1 (6 bases). V lost 6 bases and J lost 1, with 10 bases in between. The CDR3 is made up of 14 amino acids. Germline-derived CDR1 and CDR2 are LGHNT and FRNRAP. As DNA, the CDR3 is TGTGCTAGTGGGGCACAGGGAAGCAATCAGCCCCAGCATTTT. Protein: CASGAQGSNQPQHF.